This TCR beta chain emerged from a study of blood T cell repertoires in COVID-19 (dated by TCRdb to 2020 to 2021). As for the study more broadly: Collaborator samples came from the United States, Italy and Spain and covered acute and convalescent phases of COVID-19. The material from the prospective study consisted of cDNA or gDNA derived from T cells, B-cell-depleted T cells, or PBMCs. Deeply sampled blood TCRbeta repertoires from subjects exposed to, actively infected with, or recovered from COVID-19 were included in the dataset. A freely available public database, intended as a resource for researchers studying the immune response to SARS-CoV-2, is where the repertoires were released. The samples were drawn from the first 160 participants of the ongoing ImmuneRACE study and from 950 to 1,500 subjects provided by 6 global collaborators. Sample metadata almost always included a de-identified subject ID, COVID-19 status, age in years and sex. HLA class I and class II types, where available, came from metadata supplied by the sample provider rather than from assay-based typing.

The CDR3 contains 14 residues, cysteine and phenylalanine counted. Just CDR3 DNA is preserved here, 42 bases in frame from base 1. In the germline V gene (reference sequence), CDR1 corresponds to SEHNR and CDR2 to FQNEAQ. The junction carries 10 bases between V and J, which are trimmed by 5 bases and 5 bases respectively. At one collaborating source in Seattle, patients were enrolled during active infection and were followed longitudinally through the course of disease. Collaborating institutions collected whole blood in K2EDTA tubes following their own protocols. For TCRbeta analysis, collaborators shipped samples in one of three forms: frozen whole blood, isolated PBMCs, or DNA extracted from either of those sample types. This clone was counted a few times. This clone's antigen is unknown. Base quality data are lacking; no much larger clone is found one base away. TCRbeta CDR3 regions were amplified from genomic DNA by means of the immunoSEQ Assay, a bias-controlled multiplex PCR. Processing in the source paper ran as follows. The number of nucleated cells in each sample was estimated by amplification of reference gene primers within the assay. To quantify the absolute abundance of each unique TCRbeta CDR3 rearrangement, sequence reads were collapsed and filtered. For each sample, productive Simpson clonality was calculated as the square root of Simpson's diversity index over productive rearrangements. This immuneACCESS table, as held by TCRdb, lists in-frame sequences with V and J called but not all clones. Of the missing ones, under half trace to an unresolved V gene in checked studies; the others have no known cause. V and J calls and clone size are those listed in that table; D and trimming were worked out from the DNA. Here the sample has 79,000 or so clones; about 85% occur a single time. The ten largest make up around 9.9% of the sample.

What the research found in general, with its limitations: How much clinical and demographic metadata was included differed by source and by participant, and the metadata was provided uncurated.

This sequence originates from a man aged 55 to 69 with COVID-19, enrolled during active disease. Sequenced input: peripheral blood. The chain employs TRBV7-9 and TRBJ1-6, with no reliable assignment of the D segment. The CDR3 reads CASSPPGDNSPLHF. The DNA reads as follows: TGTGCCAGCAGCCCCCCCGGGGATAATTCACCCCTCCACTTT.